This T cell receptor beta chain is drawn from a study of T-cell reconstitution after alpha-beta-depleted transplantation in children. Germline V gene data show CDR1 as MNHEY and CDR2 as SVGAGI. V dropped 4 bases and J dropped 3; count of bases not matched to a gene: 4. The CDR3 runs 15 residues. It was with unique molecular identifiers that the TCRbeta library was prepared. TCRdb called the PCR reads again in MiXCR, with one record for every CDR3 protein. Here the sample spans 700,000 to 950,000 distinct CDR3 sequences, roughly 15% being singletons. The gene calls are TRBV6-5 and TRBJ2-5, with 11 positions matching TRBD2. The TCR sequence derives from a male patient under 18 who had a stem cell transplant for acute lymphoblastic leukemia, so the T cells may come from the graft donor. The sample consisted of PBMCs, mostly from graft donor cells, taken 360 days after TCRalphabeta/CD19-depleted stem cell transplant. The CDR3 spells CASSWKLAGEETQYF. The CDR3 nucleotides read TGTGCCAGCAGTTGGAAACTAGCGGGGGAAGAGACCCAGTACTTC.